A selection of T cell receptor beta chains follows, all from one sample in a study of regulatory T cells in long-lasting Graves disease. TCRdb itself ran the multiplex PCR reads through MiXCR, one entry per CDR3 protein. The sample contains roughly 610,000 distinct CDR3 sequences, roughly 15% of which appear only once. This sample was shared with a second study, whose subject was T cells in Graves' hyperthyroidism and ophthalmopathy.

Specimen: peripheral blood mononuclear cells (PBMCs), collected at new diagnosis, from a patient treated with antithyroid drugs. These receptors came from a man aged 18 to 35 with Graves disease. Each CDR3 is given with its conserved first and last residue. A D gene is named only where the DNA matches it firmly. Clone size is shown for a subset of rows, as once, few, many or a class of expanded clone.

j_gene,d_gene,abundance,v_gene,CDR3nt,CDR3aa
TRBJ2-1,-,-,TRBV4-1,TGCGCCAGCAGCCGCGGACAGGGAGGGAATGAGCAGTTCTTC,CASSRGQGGNEQFF
TRBJ1-2,-,-,TRBV7-2,TGTGCCAGCAGCTTGTCGACGCTGACTAACTATGGCTACACCTTC,CASSLSTLTNYGYTF
TRBJ1-2,-,many,TRBV30,TGTGCCTGGAGTGCCGGCAGAGGGTATGGCTACACCTTC,CAWSAGRGYGYTF
TRBJ1-5,-,many,TRBV12-3/TRBV12-4,TGTGCCAGCAGTTTAAGGGTCTCCCAGCCCCAGCATTTT,CASSLRVSQPQHF
TRBJ2-2,-,few,TRBV3-1,TGTGCCAGCACCCCCTTGCCCGGGGGCTTAACCGGGGAGCTGTTTTTT,CASTPLPGGLTGELFF
TRBJ1-2,TRBD1,-,TRBV19,TGTGCCACCAGGACAGGGAATGGCTACACCTTC,CATRTGNGYTF
TRBJ1-5,-,many,TRBV2,TGTGCCAGCAAGAGGGATTCCTTCAGCAATCAGCCCCAGCATTTT,CASKRDSFSNQPQHF
TRBJ2-5,-,few,TRBV20-1,TGCAGTGCTGTCCAGGGAGCGGAGGAGACCCAGTACTTC,CSAVQGAEETQYF
TRBJ2-2,-,many,TRBV2,TGTGCCAGCAGCCACGGGACGTCGAACACCGGGGAGCTGTTTTTT,CASSHGTSNTGELFF
TRBJ2-2,-,-,TRBV16,TGTGCCAGCAGCCCCCCAGGGGACACCGGGGAGCTGTTTTTT,CASSPPGDTGELFF
TRBJ2-1,TRBD2,-,TRBV27,TGTGCCAGCAGTTTAAAGCCGCCAGGGGGGGGACTAGCGGGAGGGTTGGGTCAGTTCTTC,CASSLKPPGGGLAGGLGQFF
TRBJ2-5,-,few,TRBV5-6,TGTGCCAGCAGCTTCGGGACCTATACACTAGAGACCCAGTACTTC,CASSFGTYTLETQYF
TRBJ2-2,TRBD2,-,TRBV6-1,TGTGCCAGCAGGGATAAACTAGCGGGAGCGCTACCCACCGGGGAGCTGTTTTTT,CASRDKLAGALPTGELFF
TRBJ2-7,-,few,TRBV19,TGTGCCAGTAGTATAGTCCATGGATCAGGGTTCGGTGGCTACGAGCAGTACTTC,CASSIVHGSGFGGYEQYF
TRBJ2-7,-,many,TRBV2,TGTGCCAGCAGCGGGGCAGGGAAAAAGAGTTACGAGCAGTACTTC,CASSGAGKKSYEQYF
TRBJ1-1,-,many,TRBV7-9,TGTGCCAGCAGCTTAGACCGTGAAGCTTTCTTT,CASSLDREAFF
TRBJ1-2,-,few,TRBV10-3,TGTGCCATCAGTGAGTCGGGGTGGTACAGTAACTATGGCTACACCTTC,CAISESGWYSNYGYTF
TRBJ1-1,-,many,TRBV18,TGTGCCAGCTCACCAGGAGGCTTCACTGAAGCTTTCTTT,CASSPGGFTEAFF
TRBJ1-1,-,-,TRBV4-1,TGCGCCAGCAGCGCCTCAGGGGAGAGCACTGAAGCTTTCTTT,CASSASGESTEAFF
TRBJ1-5,-,few,TRBV7-8,TGTGCCAGCAGCCTAAGGGGAGGCCATCAGCCCCAGCATTTT,CASSLRGGHQPQHF
TRBJ1-5,TRBD1,-,TRBV6-1,TGTGCCAGCAGTGAGATAGGGACAGGTTATCGGTTTAGCAATCAGCCCCAGCATTTT,CASSEIGTGYRFSNQPQHF
TRBJ1-1,-,few,TRBV12-3/TRBV12-4,TGTGCCAGCAGTTTAGTCAGGTGGATGAACACTGAAGCTTTCTTT,CASSLVRWMNTEAFF
TRBJ2-7,TRBD2,many,TRBV28,TGTGCCAGCAGTCGCCCGATCGGGCTCGGGAGGTCCTACGAGCAGTACTTC,CASSRPIGLGRSYEQYF
TRBJ2-2,TRBD1,many,TRBV6-2/TRBV6-3,TGTGCCAGCAACAGGGGTCCTGATAGAAACACCGGGGAGCTGTTTTTT,CASNRGPDRNTGELFF
TRBJ2-7,TRBD2,many,TRBV28,TGTGCCAGCTTACCGGGACTAGCGGATTCCTACGAGCAGTACTTC,CASLPGLADSYEQYF
TRBJ2-7,TRBD2,few,TRBV4-1,TGCGCCAGCAGCCAACAGCGGGACCACGAGCAGTACTTC,CASSQQRDHEQYF
TRBJ2-7,TRBD2,many,TRBV12-3/TRBV12-4,TGTGCCAGCAGACTTAGCGGGCCCTACGAGCAGTACTTC,CASRLSGPYEQYF
TRBJ2-7,TRBD1,-,TRBV19,TGTGCCAGTAGTATAGGGGACAGGGACTACGAGCAGTACTTC,CASSIGDRDYEQYF
TRBJ2-3,-,many,TRBV7-2,TGTGCCAGCAGCTTTTCTAGAACAGATACGCAGTATTTT,CASSFSRTDTQYF
TRBJ1-1,TRBD1,-,TRBV11-2,TGTGCCAGCAGCCAAGATCTGAACAGGGGGGTCCCTGAAGCTTTCTTT,CASSQDLNRGVPEAFF
TRBJ1-3,-,few,TRBV30,TGTGCCTGGACAGGGACTTCTGGAAACACCATATATTTT,CAWTGTSGNTIYF
TRBJ2-3,TRBD2,many,TRBV28,TGTGCCAGCAGCGTGGCGGGGGGCAGGCGCACAGATACGCAGTATTTT,CASSVAGGRRTDTQYF
TRBJ2-7,-,few,TRBV15,TGTGCCACCAGCAGAGATAGGGTAGCGAGTTCCTACGAGCAGTACTTC,CATSRDRVASSYEQYF
TRBJ2-7,TRBD1,few,TRBV9,TGTGCCAGCAGCGGGCAACAGGGGCACTCCTACGAGCAGTACTTC,CASSGQQGHSYEQYF
TRBJ1-1,-,-,TRBV4-1,TGCGCCAGCAGCCAAGGTAGGGCTCTTACCTTTCCCGAAGCTTTCTTT,CASSQGRALTFPEAFF
TRBJ2-7,-,many,TRBV28,TGTGCCAGCAGTGGTGAACAGTCAGACCTAGCCTACGAGCAGTACTTC,CASSGEQSDLAYEQYF
TRBJ2-3,TRBD1,many,TRBV5-1,TGCGCCAGCACCCACGGACAGGGGGCTTCAGATACGCAGTATTTT,CASTHGQGASDTQYF
TRBJ2-7,TRBD2,many,TRBV4-1,TGCGCCAGCAGCCTCACTAGCGGGAGGGAGGACGAGCAGTACTTC,CASSLTSGREDEQYF
TRBJ1-2,-,few,TRBV27,TGTGCCAGCAGTTTACTGGCAGGGAGTATGACTGGCTACACCTTC,CASSLLAGSMTGYTF
TRBJ2-1,-,many,TRBV30,TGTGCCTGGAGTGAGGAGGGCCATCGTGAGCAGTTCTTC,CAWSEEGHREQFF
TRBJ2-5,TRBD2,many,TRBV12-3/TRBV12-4,TGTGCCAGCAGTTTCGCGGCAGCGGGAGAGGGCCAAGAGACCCAGTACTTC,CASSFAAAGEGQETQYF
TRBJ2-7,TRBD2,-,TRBV7-9,TGTGCCAGCAGCCCCCCTGGAGTAGCGGGGAACGAGCAGTACTTC,CASSPPGVAGNEQYF
TRBJ2-2,-,-,TRBV7-8,TGTGCCAGCGGCTTTGATACCGGGGAGCTGTTTTTT,CASGFDTGELFF
TRBJ1-1,-,many,TRBV18,TGTGCCAGCTCACCTCCGCCCGGAGGGACAAACACTGAAGCTTTCTTT,CASSPPPGGTNTEAFF
TRBJ1-2,-,many,TRBV5-5,TGTGCCAGCAGAATCGACATTATCCCAGTTGGCTACACCTTC,CASRIDIIPVGYTF
TRBJ1-1,-,-,TRBV29-1,TGCAGCGTTGATTCGAGAGGGACGCAAGCTTTCTTT,CSVDSRGTQAFF
TRBJ2-3,TRBD2,few,TRBV12-3/TRBV12-4,TGTGCCAGCAGTTTACCAGCTAGCGGGAGCACAGATACGCAGTATTTT,CASSLPASGSTDTQYF
TRBJ2-4,-,-,TRBV5-1,TGCGCCAGCAGCTTTGACCGGGACATTCAGTACTTC,CASSFDRDIQYF
TRBJ1-1,-,-,TRBV12-3/TRBV12-4,TGCGCCAGCAGTTTAGCGGCAGCGAACACTGAAGCTTTCTTT,CASSLAAANTEAFF
TRBJ1-5,TRBD1,-,TRBV6-2/TRBV6-3,TGTGCCAGCAGTTACACCGACAGGGACAATCAGCCCCAGCATTTT,CASSYTDRDNQPQHF
TRBJ1-5,-,many,TRBV11-2,TGTGCCAGCAGCTTAATCGGTCAGGGAGGAAATCAGCCCCAGCATTTT,CASSLIGQGGNQPQHF
TRBJ2-2,TRBD2,few,TRBV27,TGTGCCAGCAGGCGGGGGACCGGGGAGCTGTTTTTT,CASRRGTGELFF